Listed below are T cell receptor beta chains from one sample, sequenced in a study of blood T cell repertoires in COVID-19. Clones were read by immunoSEQ multiplex PCR, and TCRdb kept only the in-frame ones, dropping some. The table has approximately 98,000 clones, around 80% seen once. The source material was peripheral blood. All receptors come from a man older than 75 with acute or convalescent COVID-19. Both conserved end residues are part of each CDR3. The D gene is left open where the match is weak. A clone size is listed for some rows: how often the clone was seen (once, few, many), or a class if it is expanded.

NA	TRBV19	NA	TRBJ2-7	CASKNRVHEQYF	TGTGCCAGCAAAAACAGGGTCCACGAGCAGTACTTC
NA	TRBV7-2	few	TRBJ1-3	CASSFHPAPGNTIYF	TGTGCCAGCAGCTTTCACCCCGCGCCTGGAAACACCATATATTTT
NA	TRBV28	NA	TRBJ2-7	CASRSPYEQYF	TGTGCCAGCAGAAGCCCCTACGAGCAGTACTTC
TRBD1	TRBV27	NA	TRBJ2-7	CASSLGGRGLYEQYF	TGTGCCAGCAGTTTAGGGGGCAGGGGGCTGTACGAGCAGTACTTC
TRBD1	TRBV10-3	NA	TRBJ1-1	CAIRKGALDTEAFF	TGTGCCATCAGGAAGGGGGCCTTGGACACTGAAGCTTTCTTT
NA	TRBV19	NA	TRBJ2-2	CASSIARGRSGELFF	TGTGCCAGTAGTATCGCCAGGGGTAGGAGCGGGGAGCTGTTTTTT
NA	TRBV15	NA	TRBJ2-3	CATSRDTGSDTQYF	TGTGCCACCAGCAGAGATACCGGTTCGGATACGCAGTATTTT
TRBD1	TRBV6-5	NA	TRBJ1-6	CASSYSTGRNSPLHF	TGTGCCAGCAGTTACTCGACAGGGCGGAATTCACCCCTCCACTTT
TRBD1	TRBV25-1	NA	TRBJ2-7	CASSSANRGDYEQYF	TGTGCCAGCAGTTCAGCGAACAGGGGTGACTACGAGCAGTACTTC
TRBD2	TRBV3-1/TRBV3-2	NA	TRBJ2-7	CASSHLAGVNYEQYF	TGTGCCAGCAGCCATCTAGCGGGAGTCAACTACGAGCAGTACTTC